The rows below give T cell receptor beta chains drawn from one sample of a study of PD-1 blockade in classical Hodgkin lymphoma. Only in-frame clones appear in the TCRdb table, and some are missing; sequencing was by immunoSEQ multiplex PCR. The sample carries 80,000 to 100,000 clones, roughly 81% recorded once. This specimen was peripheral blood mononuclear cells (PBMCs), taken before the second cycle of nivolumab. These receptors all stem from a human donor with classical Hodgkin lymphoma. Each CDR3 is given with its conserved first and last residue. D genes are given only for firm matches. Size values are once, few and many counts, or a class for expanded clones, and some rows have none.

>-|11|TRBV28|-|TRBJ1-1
TGTGCCAGCCGCAGGGACACTGAAGCTTTCTTT
CASRRDTEAFF
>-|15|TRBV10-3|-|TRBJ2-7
TGTGCCATCAGGGGTGGGGAAACGAGCTCCTACGAGCAGTACTTC
CAIRGGETSSYEQYF
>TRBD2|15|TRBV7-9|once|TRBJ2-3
TGTGCCAGCAGCCTCACTAGCGGGGGCACAGATACGCAGTATTTT
CASSLTSGGTDTQYF
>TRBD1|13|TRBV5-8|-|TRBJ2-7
TGTGCCAGCAGCTTGGTCAGGGGGTACGAGCAGTACTTC
CASSLVRGYEQYF
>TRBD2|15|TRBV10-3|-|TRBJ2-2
TGTGCCATCAGTGCTGCGGGAGAGGGAACCGGGGAGCTGTTTTTT
CAISAAGEGTGELFF
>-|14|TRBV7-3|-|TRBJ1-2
TGTGCCAGCAGCTTAAGACAGAAACCCTATGGCTACACCTTC
CASSLRQKPYGYTF
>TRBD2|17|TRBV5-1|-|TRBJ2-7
TGCGCCAGCAGCTTGAGGCCTCAGCGGGGAGTAACCTACGAGCAGTACTTC
CASSLRPQRGVTYEQYF
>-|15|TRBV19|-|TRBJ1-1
TGTGCCAGTAGTACTGCCGGGACGTTGAACACTGAAGCTTTCTTT
CASSTAGTLNTEAFF
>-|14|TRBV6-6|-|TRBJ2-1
TGTGCCAGCTTCGCCGCGGGAATACAGCGGAGGCAGTTCTTC
CASFAAGIQRRQFF
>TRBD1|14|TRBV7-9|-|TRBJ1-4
TGTGCCAGCAGTTTGGGACAGGTGGACGAAAAACTGTTTTTT
CASSLGQVDEKLFF
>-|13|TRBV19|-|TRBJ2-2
TGTGCCAGTAGGGCCGGATTTACCGGGGAGCTGTTTTTT
CASRAGFTGELFF
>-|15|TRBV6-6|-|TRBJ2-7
TGTGCCAGCAGCATAGGGGGGCCAGATCCCTACGAGCAGTACTTC
CASSIGGPDPYEQYF
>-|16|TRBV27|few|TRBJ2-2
TGTGCCAGCAGTTTAGTAGGACTGGTGAACACCGGGGAGCTGTTTTTT
CASSLVGLVNTGELFF
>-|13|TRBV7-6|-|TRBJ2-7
TGTGCCAGCAGCTCGGACGGGGCCTACGAGCAGTACTTC
CASSSDGAYEQYF
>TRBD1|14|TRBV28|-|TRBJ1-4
TGTGCCAGCAGTGAGGCAGGGGGAAATGAAAAACTGTTTTTT
CASSEAGGNEKLFF
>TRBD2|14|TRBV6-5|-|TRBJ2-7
TGTGCCAGCACCGGAGCGGGAGGGTCCTACGAGCAGTACTTC
CASTGAGGSYEQYF
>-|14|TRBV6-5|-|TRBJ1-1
TGTGCCAGCAGTCAGGAACTCTCGAACACTGAAGCTTTCTTT
CASSQELSNTEAFF
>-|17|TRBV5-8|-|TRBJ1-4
TGTGCCAGCAGCCCAGGGGCCGCTGTAGGAACTAATGAAAAACTGTTTTTT
CASSPGAAVGTNEKLFF
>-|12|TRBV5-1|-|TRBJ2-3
TGCGCCAGCAGCTTGGCAGCAGATACGCAGTATTTT
CASSLAADTQYF
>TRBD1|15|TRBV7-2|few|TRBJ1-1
TGTGCCAGCAGCTTAACGACAGGGGGAAAGTCTGAAGCTTTCTTT
CASSLTTGGKSEAFF
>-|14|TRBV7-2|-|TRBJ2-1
TGTGCCAGCAGCTTAGTACCGGTCTACAATGAGCAGTTCTTC
CASSLVPVYNEQFF
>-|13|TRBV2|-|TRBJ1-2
TGTGCCAACAAAGGGCCAGGCGACTATGGCTACACCTTC
CANKGPGDYGYTF
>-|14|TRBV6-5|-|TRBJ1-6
TGTGCCAGCAGGTCCGGTGCTGCCGGGTCACCCCTCCACTTT
CASRSGAAGSPLHF
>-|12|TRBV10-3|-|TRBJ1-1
TGTGCCATCAGTGTCCCTGGGGGCGAAGCTTTCTTT
CAISVPGGEAFF
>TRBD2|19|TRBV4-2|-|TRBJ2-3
TGTGCCAGCAGCCAAGAAGGTAGCGGGAGCTGGGGTAGGGCAGATACGCAGTATTTT
CASSQEGSGSWGRADTQYF
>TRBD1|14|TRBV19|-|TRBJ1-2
TGTGCCAGTAGAAAAGGAAACACCGGGACAGGGAACACCTTC
CASRKGNTGTGNTF
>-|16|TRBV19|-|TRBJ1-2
TGTGCCAGTAGTATAGATCGCCCGGGTGCAGCATGGGGCCACACCTTC
CASSIDRPGAAWGHTF
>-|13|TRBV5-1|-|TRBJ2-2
TGCGCCAGCAGCTTGAAACAGACCGGGGAGCTGTTTTTT
CASSLKQTGELFF
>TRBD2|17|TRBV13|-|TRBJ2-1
TGTGCCAGCAGCTTAGGGGCTAGCGGGAGGGTGGCCAATGAGCAGTTCTTC
CASSLGASGRVANEQFF
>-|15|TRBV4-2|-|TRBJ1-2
TGTGCCAGCAGCCAAAACCGGGACACCGACTATGGCTACACCTTC
CASSQNRDTDYGYTF
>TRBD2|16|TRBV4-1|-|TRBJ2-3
TGCGCCAGCAGCCAAGGGGGAGCGGGACTCGCAGATACGCAGTATTTT
CASSQGGAGLADTQYF
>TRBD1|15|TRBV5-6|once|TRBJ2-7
TGTGCCAGCAGCTCCGGGACAGGGAAGACCTACGAGCAGTACTTC
CASSSGTGKTYEQYF
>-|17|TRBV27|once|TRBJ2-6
TGTGCCAGCAGTTTAGGGGGGGCAAGCTCTGGGGCCAACGTCCTGACTTTC
CASSLGGASSGANVLTF
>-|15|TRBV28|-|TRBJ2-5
TGTGCCAGCAGTTCCCGGAATGCAAGGTCAGAGACCCAGTACTTC
CASSSRNARSETQYF
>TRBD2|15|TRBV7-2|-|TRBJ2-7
TGTGCCAGCAGCCCGCTGCGGGAGGGCCCCTACGAGCAGTACTTC
CASSPLREGPYEQYF